Sequencing of this TCR beta chain was carried out in a study of OX40 agonist ivuxolimab in advanced cancers. Looking at the study overall: Eligibility rules accepted prior anti-PD-1, anti-PD-L1 or anti-CTLA-4 therapy, and around 43% had some. Partial responses were achieved by three patients, of whom one had hepatocellular carcinoma and two had cutaneous melanoma. Study-wide points: Some nonresponders also had low normalized T-cell clonal expansion.

The CDR3 extends over 15 amino acids. The ends lost 5 bases at V and 3 bases at J; junction bases unmatched: 6. CDR1 and CDR2 (germline): SEHNR, FQNEAQ (reference sequence). This clone was counted once. Its matching antigen is unknown. Patients with a history of autoimmune disease or on systemic immunosuppression were excluded. Measured with immunoSEQ multiplex PCR; TCRdb has only the in-frame clones, and not every one. The sample records about 110,000 clones, around 93% being singletons. The clonotype comes from an adult with an advanced solid tumor such as melanoma, head and neck, liver or kidney cancer. This material consisted of CD4+ or CD8+ T cells sorted from blood, taken in a trial of the OX40 agonist ivuxolimab. J is TRBJ1-4 and V is TRBV7-9, with 7 bases aligning to TRBD1. As DNA, the CDR3 is TGTGCCAGCAGCGCAAGACAGGGAGCTAATGAAAAACTGTTTTTT. The encoded protein is CASSARQGANEKLFF.